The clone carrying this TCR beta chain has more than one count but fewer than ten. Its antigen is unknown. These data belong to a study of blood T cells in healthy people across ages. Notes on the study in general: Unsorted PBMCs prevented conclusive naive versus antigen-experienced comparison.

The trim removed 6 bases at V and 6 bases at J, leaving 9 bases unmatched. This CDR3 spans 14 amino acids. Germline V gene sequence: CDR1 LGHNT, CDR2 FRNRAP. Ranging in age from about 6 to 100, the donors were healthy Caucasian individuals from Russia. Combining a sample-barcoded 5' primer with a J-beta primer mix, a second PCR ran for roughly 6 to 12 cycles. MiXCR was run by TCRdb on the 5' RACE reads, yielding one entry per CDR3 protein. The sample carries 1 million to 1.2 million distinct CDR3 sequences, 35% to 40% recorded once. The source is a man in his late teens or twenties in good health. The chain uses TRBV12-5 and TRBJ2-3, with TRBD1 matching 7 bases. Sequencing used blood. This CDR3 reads CASGRRQGPDTQYF. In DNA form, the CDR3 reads TGTGCTAGTGGCCGTCGACAGGGCCCGGATACGCAGTATTTT.